This note documents a single T cell receptor (beta chain) sequence. The antigen is undetermined. Unsorted bulk tissue, 20-30 mg of it, served as the source for co-extraction of RNA and DNA. This entry belongs to a study of tumor-infiltrating lymphocytes in primary liver carcinoma. In the study overall: Ranging in age from 30 to 69 years, the patients were men and women. Points from the study as a whole: A fraction of only about 7.5-25% of top clones appeared in all five tumor regions.

From around 500 ng of total RNA, TCR beta-specific cDNA was reverse-transcribed using a constant-region primer. Three nested multiplex PCR rounds, a slightly modified ARM-PCR, produced the libraries for TCR beta. PCR rounds one and two used TRBV1-TRBV30 forward primers with a C-beta reverse primer for around 9 cycles each. MiXCR was run by TCRdb on the multiplex PCR reads, yielding one entry per CDR3 protein. The data contain fewer than 250,000 distinct CDR3 sequences, around 85% of them singletons. Germline CDR1 and CDR2: SQVTM and ANQGSEA. CDR3 length: 15 amino acids. Trimming took 4 bases from V and 3 from J, leaving 18 bases between them.

V usage is TRBV29-1 and J usage is TRBJ1-1, with a weak D call TRBD1 (5 bases). The sequenced sample consisted of tumor tissue from primary liver carcinoma. The TCR originated in a man between 35 and 55 years old with primary liver carcinoma and hepatitis B virus infection. The CDR3 region is CSVAPGWGMHTEAFF. In DNA, the CDR3 is TGCAGCGTTGCCCCAGGATGGGGGATGCACACTGAAGCTTTCTTT.